A selection of T cell receptor beta chains follows, all from one sample in a study of early T cells in non-severe SARS-CoV-2 infection. TCRdb itself ran the 5' RACE reads through MiXCR, one entry per CDR3 protein. The sample carries some 36,000 distinct CDR3 sequences, under 8% recorded once. The sequenced material came from whole blood. The receptors were gathered from an adult who was a healthcare worker with PCR-confirmed SARS-CoV-2 infection or an uninfected control (not recorded which). The CDR3 runs from the conserved cysteine through the conserved F or W. The D gene is left open where the match is weak. Some rows mark clone size as missing; the rest say once, few, many or name a class of expanded clone.

NA | TRBJ2-1 | TRBV9 | many | TGTGCCAGCAGCGTAGGAGACCCCAGGATCTCCTACAATGAGCAGTTCTTC | CASSVGDPRISYNEQFF
TRBD1 | TRBJ2-1 | TRBV7-2 | many | TGTGCCAGCAGCTTAGCCTGGACAGGGGCCTACAATGAGCAGTTCTTC | CASSLAWTGAYNEQFF
NA | TRBJ2-7 | TRBV12-3/TRBV12-4 | few | TGTGCCAGCAGTTTAGGTAGCTACGAGCAGTACTTC | CASSLGSYEQYF
NA | TRBJ2-1 | TRBV30 | few | TGTGCCTGCCGGAGGGGGTACAATGAGCAGTTCTTC | CACRRGYNEQFF
NA | TRBJ1-6 | TRBV10-3 | many | TGTGCCATCAGTGATGCCAGGATCTCCTATAATTCACCCCTCCACTTT | CAISDARISYNSPLHF
TRBD2 | TRBJ2-1 | TRBV19 | many | TGTGCCAGTAGTACCCCGGGACTAGTAAATTCCAATGAGCAGTTCTTC | CASSTPGLVNSNEQFF
TRBD1 | TRBJ1-1 | TRBV12-3/TRBV12-4 | few | TGTGCCAGCAGTTTTACTCGGACAGGAGAAGCTTTCTTT | CASSFTRTGEAFF
NA | TRBJ2-5 | TRBV4-1 | many | TGCGCCAGCAGCCAATGGAGAAGGGAGACCCAGTACTTC | CASSQWRRETQYF
NA | TRBJ2-7 | TRBV12-3/TRBV12-4 | many | TGTGCCAGCAGTTTGGGGGGTAACTCCTACGAGCAGTACTTC | CASSLGGNSYEQYF
TRBD1 | TRBJ1-5 | TRBV18 | many | TGTGCCAGCTCATTCGACAGGGCAAGGGGGCAGCCCCAGCATTTT | CASSFDRARGQPQHF
NA | TRBJ2-3 | TRBV5-5 | NA | TGTGCCAGCAGCTTGGGCTCCCTCACAGATACGCAGTATTTT | CASSLGSLTDTQYF
NA | TRBJ1-1 | TRBV20-1 | many | TGCAGTGCTACACCGAACACTGAAGCTTTCTTT | CSATPNTEAFF
NA | TRBJ2-7 | TRBV6-2/TRBV6-3 | many | TGTGCCAGCAGTTCCCCCCTAAACTCCTACGAGCAGTACTTC | CASSSPLNSYEQYF
NA | TRBJ1-1 | TRBV5-4 | many | TGTGCCAGCAGCTTCGGCTGGCAGAACACTGAAGCTTTCTTT | CASSFGWQNTEAFF
TRBD2 | TRBJ2-1 | TRBV20-1 | many | TGCAGTGCTAGAGTTGGTAGCGGGATTACCTACAATGAGCAGTTCTTC | CSARVGSGITYNEQFF
TRBD2 | TRBJ2-1 | TRBV15 | many | TGTGCCACCTTGAGCGGGAGACCCCGCAATGAGCAGTTCTTC | CATLSGRPRNEQFF
NA | TRBJ1-6 | TRBV20-1 | few | TGCAGTGCTAGAGACAGCAGCTCCTATAATTCACCCCTCCACTTT | CSARDSSSYNSPLHF
TRBD2 | TRBJ2-1 | TRBV14 | NA | TGTGCCAGCAGCCAAGCAACAGCGGGAGGAGGCCCTTGGCGCAATGAGCAGTTCTTC | CASSQATAGGGPWRNEQFF
NA | TRBJ2-5 | TRBV7-2 | many | TGTGCCAGCAGCTTAGTTGCTGGGACCCAGTACTTC | CASSLVAGTQYF
NA | TRBJ2-1 | TRBV28 | NA | TGTGCCAGCAGTGTGGACTTTTACAATGAGCAGTTCTTC | CASSVDFYNEQFF
NA | TRBJ2-1 | TRBV20-1 | NA | TGCAGTGCAAATGGGGACTACAATGAGCAGTTCTTC | CSANGDYNEQFF
NA | TRBJ2-1 | TRBV7-9 | many | TGTGCCAGCAGCTTAGTGGGGCTAGCACCTGAGCAGTTCTTC | CASSLVGLAPEQFF
NA | TRBJ2-5 | TRBV6-5 | many | TGTGCCAGCAGTTATCGGCGGGGCCGAGAGACCCAGTACTTC | CASSYRRGRETQYF
NA | TRBJ1-2 | TRBV20-1 | many | TGCAGTGCGGTCAGGGGAGGGGATGGCTACACCTTC | CSAVRGGDGYTF
TRBD1 | TRBJ2-3 | TRBV28 | many | TGTGCCAGCAGTTCCGGACAGGGCCCAGATACGCAGTATTTT | CASSSGQGPDTQYF
TRBD2 | TRBJ2-1 | TRBV5-1 | many | TGCGCCAGCAGTTGGAGCGGGAGGACTAACAATGAGCAGTTCTTC | CASSWSGRTNNEQFF
TRBD2 | TRBJ2-5 | TRBV7-2 | few | TGTGCCAGCAGCCGCGCCGGGACTAGGGAGGCGACCCAGTACTTC | CASSRAGTREATQYF
NA | TRBJ2-7 | TRBV11-2 | NA | TGTGCCAGCAGCTTAGAAAAGGGAGGCGAGCAGTACTTC | CASSLEKGGEQYF
TRBD1 | TRBJ2-5 | TRBV7-6 | few | TGTGCCAGCAGCCCCACGGGGCCCCAGGGGGACCAGTACTTC | CASSPTGPQGDQYF
TRBD1 | TRBJ1-1 | TRBV20-1 | NA | TGCAGTGCTAGAATTTGGGACAGGGACACTGAAGCTTTCTTT | CSARIWDRDTEAFF